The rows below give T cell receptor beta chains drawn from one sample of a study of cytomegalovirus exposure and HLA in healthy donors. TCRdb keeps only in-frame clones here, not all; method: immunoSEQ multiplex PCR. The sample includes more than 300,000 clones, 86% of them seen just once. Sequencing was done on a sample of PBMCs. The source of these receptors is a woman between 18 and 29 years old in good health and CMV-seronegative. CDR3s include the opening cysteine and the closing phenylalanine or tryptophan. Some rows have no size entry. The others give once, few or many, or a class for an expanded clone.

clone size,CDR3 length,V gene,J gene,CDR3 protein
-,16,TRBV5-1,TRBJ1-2,CASSPQPDRGTHGYTF
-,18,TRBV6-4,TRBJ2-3,CASSPREGRGPPTDTQYF
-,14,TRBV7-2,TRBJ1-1,CASSLQGGGAEAFF
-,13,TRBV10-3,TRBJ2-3,CAISDSGTDTQYF
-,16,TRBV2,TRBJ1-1,CASSEVLLRRNTEAFF
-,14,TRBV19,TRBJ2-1,CASSSYRATYEQFF
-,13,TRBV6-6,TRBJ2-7,CASSYGQGDEQYF
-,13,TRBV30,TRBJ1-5,CACIRAGGRSQHF
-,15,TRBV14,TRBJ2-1,CASSLSGQLYNEQFF
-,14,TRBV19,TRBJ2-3,CASSIGQGKDTQYF
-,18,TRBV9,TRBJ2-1,CASSVGANPSRFGGEQFF
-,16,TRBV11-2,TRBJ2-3,CASSLVRGSSTDTQYF
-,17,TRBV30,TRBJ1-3,CAWSEDRISITGNTIYF
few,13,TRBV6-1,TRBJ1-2,CASRYRGLSGYTF
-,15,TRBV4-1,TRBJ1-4,CASSQDPGQGEKLFF
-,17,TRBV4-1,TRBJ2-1,CASSLLPERGPRDEQFF
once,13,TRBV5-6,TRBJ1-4,CASSLMAGEKLFF
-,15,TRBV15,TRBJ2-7,CATSSGTSGFYEQYF
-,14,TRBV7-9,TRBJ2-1,CASSLEPAGATQFF
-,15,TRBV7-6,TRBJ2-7,CASSPGTGGLYEQYF
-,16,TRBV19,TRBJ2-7,CASSPLTSGRFDEQYF
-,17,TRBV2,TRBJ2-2,CASSEGRRAGNTGELFF
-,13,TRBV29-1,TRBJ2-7,CSVGVGGPYEQYF
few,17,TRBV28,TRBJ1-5,CASSFKGRGLINQPQHF
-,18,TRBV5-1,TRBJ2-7,CASSVGLADRLGDYEQYF
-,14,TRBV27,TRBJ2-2,CASSLGTSSGELFF
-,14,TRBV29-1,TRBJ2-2,CSVQYSGRSGELFF
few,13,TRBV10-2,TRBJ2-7,CASSESPGYEQYF
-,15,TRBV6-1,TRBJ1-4,CASSERGQGGEKLFF
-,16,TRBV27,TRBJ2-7,CASSLSKRAAAYEQYF
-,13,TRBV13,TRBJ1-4,CASSQLGGEKLFF
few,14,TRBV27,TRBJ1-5,CASSPRSGSQPQHF
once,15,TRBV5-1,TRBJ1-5,CASSSTGKSNQPQHF
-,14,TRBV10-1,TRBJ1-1,CASSRGTPNTEAFF
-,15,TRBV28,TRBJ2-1,CASSNSGLSYNEQFF
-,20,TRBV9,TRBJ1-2,CASSGGAYPGQGAGDYGYTF
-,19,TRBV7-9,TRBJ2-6,CASSSDRGLAGGGANVLTF
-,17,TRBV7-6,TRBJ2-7,CASSLRPLPGEGLGQYF
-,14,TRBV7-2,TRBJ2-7,CASSLRGQSGEQYF
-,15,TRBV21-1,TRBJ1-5,CASSNGRGKNQPQHF
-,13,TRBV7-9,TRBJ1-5,CASSLGPNQPQHF
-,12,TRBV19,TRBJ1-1,CASSTEFAEAFF
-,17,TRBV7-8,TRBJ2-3,CASSSKGLAGGTDTQYF
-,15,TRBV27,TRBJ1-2,CASSSRDRGLRGYTF
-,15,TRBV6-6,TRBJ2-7,CASSYRRDRPGGQYF
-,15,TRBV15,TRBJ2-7,CATSRYSVASYEQYF
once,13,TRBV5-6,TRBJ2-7,CASSLRQDYEQYF
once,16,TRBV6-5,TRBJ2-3,CASSLSPAGGTDTQYF
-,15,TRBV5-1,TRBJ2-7,CASSPGQQFSYEQYF
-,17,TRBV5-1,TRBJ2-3,CASSFKGLAGYTDTQYF
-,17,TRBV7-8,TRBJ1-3,CASSLFITSGSGNTIYF
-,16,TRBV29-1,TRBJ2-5,CSVLGASGRALETQYF
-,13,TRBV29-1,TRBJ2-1,CSVGVRGSNEQFF